This TCR beta chain was sequenced for a study of T cell repertoires in cytomegalovirus infection (dated by TCRdb to about 2019). For the study in its entirety: Alongside well-studied HLA-B-restricted epitopes, the peptide stimulations were aimed at recently identified HLA-C-restricted CMV epitopes, whose presentation resists viral immunomodulation. Donor HLA type was relevant to the analysis, as public TCR beta signatures indicated carriage of CMV infection together with the matching HLA type.

TCRdb records Illumina HiSeq 1500 as the sequencer. TCRdb passed the public sequencing reads through fastp at Q25 and MiXCR, retaining productive beta sequences. Identical CDR3 proteins give one entry, which carries the most common genes and DNA. This sample lists some 920,000 distinct CDR3 sequences; approximately 31% were detected once. Clones ranked in the top ten supply about an eighth of the sample. The investigation overall reported the following: In the ex vivo response, HLA-C-restricted CMV-specific TCR beta clonotypes were dominant, and in two of eight donors the single most frequent clonotype came from this HLA-C-restricted group. In both this cohort and an independent cohort of a few hundred donors, the cumulative frequency of public TCR beta family members distinguished carriers of CMV infection plus the relevant HLA type.

Taken from the germline V gene (reference sequence), the CDR1 and CDR2 loops are SEHNR and FQNEAQ. Its CDR3 holds 15 amino acids, cysteine through phenylalanine. Solely the CDR3 DNA is kept, with 45 bases framed from the first base. Here V drops 11 bases and J drops 10 bases, and the junction holds 16 bases not matched to any gene. A word on this clonotype: No antigen is known for it. One base away there is no much larger clone; base qualities are not given.

The treatment or condition tag for this specimen amounts to: in vitro stimulation with specific CMV peptide epitopes to enrich CMV-specific T cells. The sequencing used cultured CD8+ T cells from PBMCs, collected from culture after CMV antigen stimulation. This clonotype was sampled from a human donor in good health (CMV status not recorded). Some clones in this sample may be carry-over from other donors' samples. This chain joins TRBV7-9 to TRBJ2-1; 11 central nucleotides agree with TRBD2. The CDR3 region reads CAPAATSGGREEQFF. The bases read TGTGCCCCCGCAGCAACTAGCGGGGGACGTGAAGAGCAGTTCTTC.